Listed below are T cell receptor beta chains from one sample, sequenced in a study of Graves' ophthalmopathy and Graves' hyperthyroidism. TCRdb processed the multiplex PCR reads anew with MiXCR; each CDR3 protein has one entry. The sample lists under 350,000 distinct CDR3 sequences, roughly 15% seen once, with 9% to 15% in the top ten. Sequencing used peripheral blood. Every receptor here comes from an adult man with Graves' ophthalmopathy. CDR3s include the opening cysteine and the closing phenylalanine or tryptophan. A D gene is named only where the DNA matches it firmly. Only part of the rows carry a size: once, few, many, or a class if the clone is expanded.

>TRBV19|TRBJ1-2|many|TRBD1
CASSIAMDRGVYGYTF
TGTGCCAGTAGTATAGCAATGGACAGGGGAGTCTATGGCTACACCTTC
>TRBV6-1|TRBJ2-5|many|.
CASSESPPSLKTQYF
TGTGCCAGCAGTGAAAGCCCTCCCTCGCTGAAGACCCAGTACTTC
>TRBV30|TRBJ1-2|many|.
CAWGTGIRRGYTF
TGTGCCTGGGGAACAGGGATTCGGAGGGGCTACACCTTC
>TRBV4-3|TRBJ2-5|few|TRBD2
CASSQDWASGGQETQYF
TGCGCCAGCAGCCAAGATTGGGCTAGCGGAGGGCAAGAGACCCAGTACTTC
>TRBV6-5|TRBJ2-7|few|TRBD1
CASSYGGTGKYEQYF
TGTGCCAGCAGTTACGGCGGGACAGGGAAGTACGAGCAGTACTTC
>TRBV7-2|TRBJ2-5|.|TRBD2
CASSFTSGALETQYF
TGTGCCAGCAGCTTTACTAGCGGGGCATTAGAGACCCAGTACTTC
>TRBV11-2|TRBJ1-1|many|.
CASRFGGVDTEAFF
TGTGCGAGCCGTTTCGGAGGGGTGGACACTGAAGCTTTCTTT
>TRBV7-8|TRBJ2-2|many|TRBD2
CASSPRLAGDMNTGELFF
TGTGCCAGCAGCCCTCGACTAGCGGGGGATATGAACACCGGGGAGCTGTTTTTT
>TRBV27|TRBJ2-2|.|TRBD2
CASSSGLAAGTGELFF
TGTGCCAGCAGTTCCGGTCTAGCGGCAGGCACCGGGGAGCTGTTTTTT
>TRBV6-1|TRBJ1-2|many|TRBD1
CASRESLTGIYGYTF
TGTGCCAGCAGGGAATCCCTGACAGGGATCTATGGCTACACCTTC
>TRBV6-5|TRBJ1-3|.|TRBD1
CASSYLGQSSGNTIYF
TGTGCCAGCAGTTACTTGGGACAGAGCTCTGGAAACACCATATATTTT
>TRBV6-1|TRBJ2-7|many|TRBD1
CASRGQGEDEQYF
TGTGCCAGCAGGGGACAGGGGGAAGACGAGCAGTACTTC
>TRBV25-1|TRBJ2-7|many|.
CASSEPGTEIVQYF
TGTGCCAGCAGTGAACCCGGGACGGAGATCGTGCAGTACTTC